Listed here is a single TCR beta chain. Antigen specificity is unknown. CDR1 is MNHEY, CDR2 SMNVEV, per germline (reference sequence). This CDR3 is 15 amino acids long. Trimming took 5 bases from V and 4 from J, leaving 17 bases between them. These data come from a study of T cells in tuberculosis. The protocol was immunoSEQ multiplex PCR, while the TCRdb copy is restricted to in-frame clones and leaves out a portion. Of about 33,000 clones listed, 80% to 95% are singletons. Adolescents were screened for latent TB by skin test and IGRA. Overall study findings and caveats: Using the GMM-specific repertoire gave around 90% accuracy versus around 70% with motifs.

The rearrangement links TRBV27 to TRBJ1-2, with D possibly being TRBD1 (6 bases). Sequencing was performed on PBMCs. This clonotype originated in a donor aged 10-35 years with latent tuberculosis or without tuberculosis infection. Some clones in this sample may be carry-over from other donors' samples. CDR3 coding DNA: TGTGCCAGCAGTCCTCGACAGGAAAGGAGCTATGGCTACACCTTC. Protein product: CASSPRQERSYGYTF.